Presented here are 30 T cell receptor beta chains from one specimen sequenced in a study of stem cell transplantation in POMP-related autoinflammatory disease. Generated by immunoSEQ multiplex PCR, the TCRdb table keeps only in-frame clones and is missing some. The repertoire consists of 25,000 to 40,000 clones, with approximately 86% occurring once and the leading ten covering approximately 0.72%. The sample here was CD4+ T cells from PBMCs, taken before stem cell transplantation. The receptors were gathered from a human donor with POMP-related autoinflammation and immune dysregulation (PRAID).

The V call is TRBV29-1, the J call TRBJ2-1; a possible D gene is TRBD1 (5 bases). The germline V gene encodes CDR1 SQVTM and CDR2 ANQGSEA. V was cut by 4 bases and J by 1 base, with 14 bases left in between. The CDR3 runs 15 residues. DNA of the CDR3: TGCAGCGTTGTAGGAGTAGGGGCGTCCTACAATGAGCAGTTCTTC. Protein product: CSVVGVGASYNEQFF.

This sequence joins TRBV27 and TRBJ1-6; D remains ambiguous. This CDR3 region has 15 residues. Germline assignment: CDR1 MNHEY and CDR2 SMNVEV (reference sequence). The V end was cut by 0 bases, the J end by 8 bases, with 11 bases between. CDR3: CASSLSGRLHSPLHF. DNA for the CDR3: TGTGCCAGCAGTTTATCAGGGAGGCTGCATTCACCCCTCCACTTT.

The V call is TRBV18, the J call TRBJ2-7; tentatively, D is TRBD2 (6 bases). Trimming left V 3 bases short and J 5 bases short, with 11 bases between. Germline V lookup: CDR1 KGHSH, CDR2 LQKENI. The CDR3 totals 13 residues. CDR3 protein: CASSPYGEDEQYF. The CDR3 DNA reads as TGTGCCAGCTCACCGTACGGGGAGGACGAGCAGTACTTC.

This clone came up once. The rearrangement uses TRBV18 and TRBJ1-1, with TRBD1 matching over 12 bases. The CDR3 runs 15 residues. V shed 5 bases and J 1 base; nucleotides not matched to a gene: 2. Germline CDR1 KGHSH, CDR2 LQKENI. The CDR3 protein is CASSAGQGANTEAFF. CDR3 nucleotide sequence: TGTGCCAGCTCAGCGGGACAGGGGGCGAACACTGAAGCTTTCTTT.

This clone came up once. The junction does not match germline at one end; this may be a read error. V and J are TRBV29-1 and TRBJ2-5; D not certain. Germline lookup yields CDR1 SQVTM and CDR2 ANQGSEA. This CDR3 is 8 amino acids long. Here the CDR3 reads CSVDGQHF. The CDR3 DNA reads as TGCAGCGTTGACGGCCAGCACTTC.

The chain has TRBV11-3 and TRBJ2-1, with 8 bases matching TRBD1. The CDR3 has 14 amino acids. J was trimmed by 8 bases and V by 5 bases; bases with no gene match: 8. Germline loops: CDR1 SGHNT, CDR2 YENEEA. In nucleotides, the CDR3 is TGTGCCAGCAGCCTTTGGCAGGGGGCCCATGAGCAGTTCTTC. Protein product: CASSLWQGAHEQFF.

This clone was recorded a few times. The chain has TRBV13 and TRBJ1-6, with 10 bases identical to TRBD1. The junction had 3 bases not matched to a gene; V was cut back by 5 bases and J by 8 bases. The CDR3 sequence is 14 residues long. Germline lookup yields CDR1 PRHDT and CDR2 FYEKMQ (reference sequence). CDR3 sequence (DNA): TGTGCCAGCAGCCCGGGACAGGGGTATTCACCCCTCCACTTT. This sequence encodes CASSPGQGYSPLHF.

The chain has TRBV5-1 and TRBJ1-2, with D hard to call. CDR3 length: 13 residues. Germline loops: CDR1 SGHRS, CDR2 YFSETQ. Trimming took 0 bases from V and 8 from J, leaving 11 bases between them. The CDR3 loop is CASSLARGGGYTF. As DNA, the CDR3 is TGCGCCAGCAGCTTGGCCCGGGGAGGAGGCTACACCTTC.

V usage is TRBV2 and J usage is TRBJ2-5, with D perhaps matching TRBD2 (5 bases). Germline lookup yields CDR1 SNHLY and CDR2 FYNNEI. V was trimmed by 3 bases and J by 3 bases, leaving 8 bases between them. The CDR3 is 13 amino acids. CDR3 nucleotide sequence: TGTGCCAGCAGTGACGGGGTAAAAGAGACCCAGTACTTC. Translating it yields CASSDGVKETQYF.

The chain couples TRBV4-2 to TRBJ2-3; perhaps TRBD1 as D (5 bases). Trimming left V 4 bases short and J 0 bases short, with 14 bases between. This CDR3 is built from 16 residues. Germline V gene data show CDR1 as LGHNA and CDR2 as YNFKEQ. CDR3 amino acids: CASSLDIYPSTDTQYF. DNA for the CDR3: TGTGCCAGCAGCCTGGACATCTACCCTAGCACAGATACGCAGTATTTT.

The genes are TRBV5-6 and TRBJ2-2; 12 positions match TRBD2. Germline CDR1 reads SGHDT; CDR2 reads YYEEEE. The CDR3 contains 15 residues. V lost 3 bases and J lost 4; bases outside the gene matches: 1. The CDR3 DNA is TGTGCCAGCAGCTCTAGCGGGAGGGCCACCGGGGAGCTGTTTTTT. It encodes CASSSSGRATGELFF.

The chain recombines TRBV2 with TRBJ1-2; D is possibly TRBD1 (5 bases). Trimming pared 4 bases from V and 6 bases from J, leaving 15 bases between. The CDR3 has 14 amino acids. In germline, CDR1 is SNHLY, CDR2 FYNNEI. The DNA of the CDR3 is TGTGCCAGCAGTGGTTGGGCAGGGCAAAATGGCTACACCTTC. It codes for CASSGWAGQNGYTF.

V gene TRBV7-9 combines with J gene TRBJ2-1; unclear D gene. Germline assignment: CDR1 SEHNR and CDR2 FQNEAQ (reference sequence). The V and J ends lost 10 bases and 14 bases respectively, with 24 bases between them. The CDR3 consists of 13 residues. CDR3 in DNA: TGTGCCATCCCTACCCGAGATCAGCATTCGGAGTTCTTC. Its protein is CAIPTRDQHSEFF. The full variable domain, its missing parts supplied by reference TRBV7-9 and TRBJ2-1, is DTGVSQNPRHKITKRGQNVTFRCDPISEHNRLYWYRQTLGQGPEFLTYFQNEAQLEKSRLLSDRFSAERPKGSFSTLEIQRTEQGDSAMYLCAIPTRDQHSEFFGPGTRLTVL.

This chain connects TRBV7-3 to TRBJ2-2; the D is unclear. V was pared by 1 base and J by 6 bases, with 3 bases between. The CDR3 spans 12 residues. Looked up from germline, CDR1 is SGHTA and CDR2 is FQGTGA. The DNA for the CDR3 is TGTGCCAGCAGCTTAATACCCGGGGAGCTGTTTTTT. It translates to CASSLIPGELFF.

The chain carries TRBV5-1 and TRBJ1-1; D not resolved. The CDR3 runs to 15 residues. V was pared by 0 bases and J by 4 bases, with 13 bases between. Looked up from germline, CDR1 is SGHRS and CDR2 is YFSETQ. The CDR3 DNA reads TGCGCCAGCAGCTTGGCCACGGGCCCCGGCACTGAAGCTTTCTTT. Translated: CASSLATGPGTEAFF.

This clone was counted between two and nine times. CDR3 DNA: TGTGCCAGTAGTAAAACAGGAGTCCCTAACTATGGCTACACCTTC. This sequence encodes CASSKTGVPNYGYTF. The chain couples TRBV19 to TRBJ1-2; possibly TRBD1 for D (5 bases). This CDR3 is built from 15 residues. Trimming stripped 4 bases from V and 0 bases from J, with 12 bases between. Germline CDR1 is LNHDA and CDR2 is SQIVND (reference sequence).

This sequence joins TRBV7-9 and TRBJ1-5, with D possibly being TRBD1 (5 bases). V gave up 5 bases and J gave up 5 bases, with 19 bases separating them. CDR3 size: 16 residues. Germline CDR1 reads SEHNR; CDR2 reads FQNEAQ (reference sequence). The CDR3 coding sequence is TGTGCCAGCAGCCCGGGAACAGGATCCAATCATCAGCCCCAGCATTTT. Translating gives CASSPGTGSNHQPQHF.

The V and J genes are TRBV19 and TRBJ1-3, with D unresolved. This CDR3 region has 14 residues. Trimming shortened V by 7 bases and J by 4 bases, and 14 bases separated the two germline ends. Germline CDR1 and CDR2: LNHDA and SQIVND (reference sequence). DNA for the CDR3: TGTGCCAGTACCCGAGGAGGGCGCGGAAACACCATATATTTT. Translating it yields CASTRGGRGNTIYF.

The genes are TRBV18 and TRBJ2-7, with D possibly matching TRBD1 (6 bases). The CDR3 is made up of 14 amino acids. The germline gives CDR1 KGHSH, CDR2 LQKENI. V lost 2 bases, J lost 0 bases, and 8 bases lay in between. The CDR3 region is CASSPGQSSYEQYF. The CDR3 DNA follows: TGTGCCAGCTCACCAGGACAGAGCTCCTACGAGCAGTACTTC.

V usage is TRBV6-1 and J usage is TRBJ1-3; no firm D call. V gave up 2 bases and J gave up 2 bases, with 16 bases separating them. The CDR3 is 17 residues long. From germline, CDR1 is MNHNS and CDR2 SASEGT. This CDR3 is CASSERPLATPGNTIYF. DNA for the CDR3: TGTGCCAGCAGTGAAAGGCCCCTAGCCACACCTGGAAACACCATATATTTT.

The chain employs TRBV30 and TRBJ2-1; D is uncertain. The V end lost 0 bases, the J end lost 0 bases, and 9 bases lay between the germline ends. This CDR3 has 15 residues. Per germline, CDR1 GTSNPN and CDR2 SVGIG (reference sequence). The chain's CDR3 is CAWSVHSLSYNEQFF. The CDR3, as DNA: TGTGCCTGGAGTGTACACTCACTCTCCTACAATGAGCAGTTCTTC.

A single count supports this clone. The chain couples TRBV10-1 to TRBJ2-3; D remains unclear. CDR1 and CDR2 from the germline V gene are WNHNN and SYGVQD (reference sequence). The V end was cut by 2 bases, the J end by 7 bases, with 10 bases between. CDR3 length: 13 residues. CDR3 protein: CASSEGPRYTQYF. The CDR3 nucleotides are TGCGCCAGCAGTGAGGGACCCCGATATACGCAGTATTTT.

The rearrangement links TRBV27 to TRBJ1-2; tentative D call: TRBD1 (6 bases). The V end lost 5 bases, the J end lost 2 bases, and 18 bases lay between the germline ends. Per the germline V gene, CDR1 is MNHEY and CDR2 is SMNVEV (reference sequence). The CDR3 is made up of 16 amino acids. The CDR3 nucleotides are TGTGCCAGCAGTCTAAAGGGGGACGGCAACAACTATGGCTACACCTTC. Translating gives CASSLKGDGNNYGYTF.

The chain joins TRBV5-1 to TRBJ2-1; D is uncertain. The V end lost 4 bases, the J end lost 5 bases, and 7 bases lay between the germline ends. This CDR3 has 12 residues. The germline V gene has CDR1 SGHRS and CDR2 YFSETQ. Here the CDR3 DNA reads TGCGCCAGCAGCCAAACGAACAATGAGCAGTTCTTC. It translates to CASSQTNNEQFF.

The count of this clone is one. The chain employs TRBV5-1 and TRBJ2-7; a possible D gene is TRBD1 (6 bases). The CDR3 consists of 13 residues. Germline CDR1 is SGHRS and CDR2 is YFSETQ. V was pared by 1 base and J by 4 bases, with 9 bases between. CDR3 nucleotides: TGCGCCAGCAGCTTGAACAGGGAGTACGAGCAGTACTTC. It codes for CASSLNREYEQYF.

This chain links TRBV5-4 with TRBJ2-3, with TRBD1 identical over 9 bases. Germline CDR1 reads SGHNT; CDR2 reads YYREEE (reference sequence). The V and J ends lost 5 bases and 6 bases, in that order; junction bases with no gene match: 10. CDR3 size: 15 residues. The CDR3 nucleotides read TGTGCCAGCAGTCAGAAACAGGGGGCGGGGGATACGCAGTATTTT. It yields the protein CASSQKQGAGDTQYF.

This chain links TRBV19 with TRBJ2-6, with a possible D match to TRBD2 (5 bases). Trimming stripped 4 bases from V and 4 bases from J, with 14 bases between. CDR3 length equals 16 residues. Per germline, CDR1 LNHDA and CDR2 SQIVND (reference sequence). CDR3 DNA sequence: TGTGCCAGTAGTACCCGGCGGGCTTCCGGGGCCAACGTCCTGACTTTC. It yields the protein CASSTRRASGANVLTF.

This clone was seen more than once but under ten times. The chain links TRBV6-6 to TRBJ1-6; D is ambiguous. The CDR3 is 14 amino acids. In germline, CDR1 is MNHNY, CDR2 SVGAGI (reference sequence). Trimming took 2 bases from V and 7 from J, leaving 9 bases between them. CDR3 coding DNA: TGTGCCAGCAGTTACGTCCCGGAAAATTCACCCCTCCACTTT. This codes for CASSYVPENSPLHF.

This clone was detected once. CDR3 sequence (DNA): TGTGCCAGCAGTGAGGGGGGACAGGGGCATCGAGAGACCCAGTACTTC. This gives the protein CASSEGGQGHRETQYF. The chain is built from TRBV6-1 and TRBJ2-5; TRBD1 matches 10 bases. V was clipped by 3 bases and J by 4 bases; unmatched bases: 8. Germline assignment: CDR1 MNHNS and CDR2 SASEGT. The CDR3 loop spans 16 amino acids.

This chain links TRBV2 with TRBJ1-2, with TRBD1 matching over 7 bases. V was pared by 6 bases and J by 3 bases, with 7 bases of the junction left unmatched. This CDR3 has 14 residues. Germline CDR1 SNHLY, CDR2 FYNNEI. Here the CDR3 reads CASRAQGKDYGYTF. The CDR3 bases are TGTGCCAGCAGAGCACAGGGGAAGGACTATGGCTACACCTTC.